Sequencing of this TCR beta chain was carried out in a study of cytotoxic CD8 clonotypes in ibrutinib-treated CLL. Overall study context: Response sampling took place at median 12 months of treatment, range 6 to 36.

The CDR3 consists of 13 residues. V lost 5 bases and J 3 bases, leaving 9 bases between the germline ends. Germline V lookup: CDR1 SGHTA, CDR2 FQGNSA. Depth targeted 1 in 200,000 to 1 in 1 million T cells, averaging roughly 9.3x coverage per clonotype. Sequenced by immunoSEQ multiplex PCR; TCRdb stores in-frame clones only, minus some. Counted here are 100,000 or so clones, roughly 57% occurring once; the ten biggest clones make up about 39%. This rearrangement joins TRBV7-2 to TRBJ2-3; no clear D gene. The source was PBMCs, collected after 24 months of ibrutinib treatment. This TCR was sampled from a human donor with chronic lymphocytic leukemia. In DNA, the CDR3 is TGTGCCAGCAGCCGGCCCGGGACAGATACGCAGTATTTT. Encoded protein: CASSRPGTDTQYF.